These 8 T cell receptor beta chains came from one sample sequenced in a study of shared clonotypes between healthy human individuals. Naive CD8 cells lacked CD45RO and underwent positive selection for CCR7, leaving out terminally differentiated effector memory CD45RA+ cells. Clones were read by immunoSEQ multiplex PCR, and TCRdb kept only the in-frame ones, dropping some. This table holds under 1 million clones, about 96% found once. Sequencing input: naive CD8+ T cells sorted from blood. The receptors stem from a man aged 25 to 40 in good health.

Only one count was recorded for this clone. The rearrangement uses TRBV27 and TRBJ2-7, with 12 bases aligning to TRBD2. Germline V lookup: CDR1 MNHEY, CDR2 SMNVEV (reference sequence). V lost 5 bases, J lost 2 bases, and 7 bases stayed unmatched. The CDR3 totals 16 residues. The CDR3 reads CASSLTLAGGPYEQYF. The CDR3 DNA follows: TGTGCCAGCAGTCTTACACTAGCGGGAGGCCCCTACGAGCAGTACTTC.

The chain couples TRBV6-1 to TRBJ2-3; 8 nucleotides match TRBD1. V was pared by 2 bases and J by 4 bases, with 11 bases of the junction left unmatched. CDR1 MNHNS and CDR2 SASEGT come from the germline V gene. The CDR3 totals 17 residues. The CDR3, as DNA: TGTGCCAGCAGTGAATACCCGACAGGGGATGAGGCAGATACGCAGTATTTT. Its protein is CASSEYPTGDEADTQYF.

The rearrangement uses TRBV11-2 and TRBJ2-7; 9 bases agree with TRBD1. Germline V CDR1 and CDR2: SGHAT, FQNNGV. Trimming cost V 3 bases and J 2 bases; bases outside gene matches: 8. The CDR3 length is 16 residues. CDR3 bases: TGTGCCAGCAGCTTCCCGGGACAGGGAGACCCCTACGAGCAGTACTTC. This gives the protein CASSFPGQGDPYEQYF. The complete variable domain, with remaining parts taken from reference TRBV11-2 and TRBJ2-7, reads EAGVAQSPRYKIIEKRQSVAFWCNPISGHATLYWYQQILGQGPKLLIQFQNNGVVDDSQLPKDRFSAERLKGVDSTLKIQPAKLEDSAVYLCASSFPGQGDPYEQYFGPGTRLTVT.

V and J are TRBV5-1 and TRBJ2-1; D remains unclear. Trimming left V 2 bases short and J 10 bases short, with 16 bases between. From germline, CDR1 is SGHRS and CDR2 YFSETQ. The CDR3 is 14 amino acids. Written as DNA, the CDR3 is TGCGCCAGCAGCTTAGGGCACGGGTTGGTGGAGCAGTTCTTC. This translates into CASSLGHGLVEQFF.

The CDR3 region is CASSQTSVYEQFF. Here the CDR3 DNA reads TGTGCCAGCAGCCAAACTAGTGTCTATGAGCAGTTCTTC. The chain is built from TRBV7-6 and TRBJ2-1; D might be TRBD2 (5 bases). V was trimmed by 5 bases and J by 8 bases, leaving 13 bases between them. Per the germline V gene, CDR1 is SGHVS and CDR2 is FNYEAQ. This CDR3 contains 13 residues.

Written as DNA, the CDR3 is TGTGCCAGCAGTGAAGAGTGGGGAAGCTACGAGCAGTACTTC. Its translation: CASSEEWGSYEQYF. This chain links TRBV25-1 with TRBJ2-7; D is unclear. Trimming shortened V by 2 bases and J by 3 bases, and 11 bases separated the two germline ends. The CDR3 is made up of 14 amino acids. The V gene's germline CDR1 is MGHDK and CDR2 SYGVNS.

The chain has TRBV6-6 and TRBJ1-5; maybe TRBD1 (5 bases). V lost 6 bases and J lost 3, with 15 bases in between. CDR3 length: 15 amino acids. Per the germline V gene, CDR1 is MNHNY and CDR2 is SVGAGI (reference sequence). In DNA form, the CDR3 reads TGTGCCAGCAGCCGTGGGGGAGACTACAATCAGCCCCAGCATTTT. As protein: CASSRGGDYNQPQHF.

This sequence joins TRBV5-1 and TRBJ2-5; the match to TRBD1 covers 8 bases. The CDR3 covers 17 residues. V was pared by 0 bases and J by 1 base, with 8 bases of the junction left unmatched. The germline gives CDR1 SGHRS, CDR2 YFSETQ. CDR3 bases: TGCGCCAGCAGCTTGGTAGTGGGCACAGGGGGCCAAGAGACCCAGTACTTC. Translated, it gives CASSLVVGTGGQETQYF.